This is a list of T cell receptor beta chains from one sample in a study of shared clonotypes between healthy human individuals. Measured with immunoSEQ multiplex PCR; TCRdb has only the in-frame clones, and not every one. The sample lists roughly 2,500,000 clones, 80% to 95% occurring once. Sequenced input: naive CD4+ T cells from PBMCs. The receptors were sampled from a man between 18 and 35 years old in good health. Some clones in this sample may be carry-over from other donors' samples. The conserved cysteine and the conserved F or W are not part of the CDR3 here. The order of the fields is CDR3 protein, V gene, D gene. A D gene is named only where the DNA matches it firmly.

cdr3_aa: ASRWDSSYEQY
v_call: TRBV6-1
d_call: TRBD1

cdr3_aa: ASSQAGQEALNYGYT
v_call: TRBV4-2
d_call: TRBD1

cdr3_aa: ASSQPLGTSGRVDEQF
v_call: TRBV4-1
d_call: TRBD2

cdr3_aa: ASSLGEYRENEKLF
v_call: TRBV11-3
d_call: .

cdr3_aa: ASSEPRQGYGYT
v_call: TRBV6-1
d_call: .

cdr3_aa: ATSKGQGSNQPQH
v_call: TRBV15
d_call: TRBD1

cdr3_aa: ASSGFANTEAF
v_call: TRBV6-4
d_call: .

cdr3_aa: ASSLGTSAYNEQF
v_call: TRBV11-3
d_call: TRBD2

cdr3_aa: ASGPGGSGANVLT
v_call: TRBV7-3
d_call: .

cdr3_aa: ASRRGGLTEAF
v_call: TRBV10-1
d_call: .

cdr3_aa: ASRTHTSGSYEQY
v_call: TRBV6-6
d_call: TRBD2

cdr3_aa: ACEDRGRGNTEAF
v_call: TRBV30
d_call: TRBD1

cdr3_aa: ASSVAPQGASGANVLT
v_call: TRBV9
d_call: TRBD1

cdr3_aa: ASRAGGNQPQH
v_call: TRBV6-5
d_call: .

cdr3_aa: ASSSPGLESADTQY
v_call: TRBV27
d_call: .

cdr3_aa: ASSRGTAKAGVREQY
v_call: TRBV7-9
d_call: TRBD2

cdr3_aa: ANLRVLGYT
v_call: TRBV5-1
d_call: .

cdr3_aa: ASSSLQVNTEAF
v_call: TRBV28
d_call: .

cdr3_aa: ATSLSPSGGSNYGYT
v_call: TRBV15
d_call: .

cdr3_aa: ASSPLNRGLPYEQY
v_call: TRBV27
d_call: TRBD1

cdr3_aa: ASSFGDSSDEQY
v_call: TRBV5-1
d_call: .

cdr3_aa: ASSSRQGGGNTIY
v_call: TRBV11-2
d_call: TRBD1

cdr3_aa: ASSDQYDQPQH
v_call: TRBV6-1
d_call: .

cdr3_aa: AWSVRTGMEQY
v_call: TRBV30
d_call: .

cdr3_aa: ASSLVQAQLGTEAF
v_call: TRBV7-2
d_call: .

cdr3_aa: SVQGRAKNIQY
v_call: TRBV29-1
d_call: .

cdr3_aa: ASSLTAEGRNEQF
v_call: TRBV7-3
d_call: .

cdr3_aa: ASRRQGIYEQY
v_call: TRBV27
d_call: TRBD1

cdr3_aa: ASSLGQQRQF
v_call: TRBV7-2
d_call: .

cdr3_aa: ASSQGRGYEQY
v_call: TRBV14
d_call: .

cdr3_aa: SVFGATEAF
v_call: TRBV29-1
d_call: .

cdr3_aa: ASTLGAGGYEQY
v_call: TRBV2
d_call: .

cdr3_aa: ASSRTFEVAGSEFQPQH
v_call: TRBV23-1
d_call: .

cdr3_aa: ASSSRTGKYQETQY
v_call: TRBV9
d_call: .

cdr3_aa: SVDRGNEQF
v_call: TRBV29-1
d_call: TRBD1

cdr3_aa: ASSPGTSLFYEQF
v_call: TRBV5-1
d_call: .

cdr3_aa: ASSLVARLAGGEQF
v_call: TRBV7-2
d_call: TRBD2

cdr3_aa: ASSDPLGYNEQF
v_call: TRBV9
d_call: .

cdr3_aa: ASSYSSGDYGYT
v_call: TRBV6-5
d_call: .

cdr3_aa: ASSPGQGDYEQY
v_call: TRBV9
d_call: .

cdr3_aa: ASSLLGDRRNTEAF
v_call: TRBV27
d_call: TRBD1

cdr3_aa: ASSLFRDLGSPLH
v_call: TRBV5-6
d_call: .

cdr3_aa: SVGDNWNQPQH
v_call: TRBV29-1
d_call: .

cdr3_aa: ASTPLDTQY
v_call: TRBV2
d_call: .

cdr3_aa: ASSQTVTNEKLF
v_call: TRBV18
d_call: .

cdr3_aa: ASSPGWRSGIKETQY
v_call: TRBV7-3
d_call: TRBD2

cdr3_aa: ASSPRGDTEAF
v_call: TRBV6-1
d_call: .

cdr3_aa: ASSLWDYSYNEQF
v_call: TRBV7-2
d_call: TRBD2

cdr3_aa: ASSFGRVLYSGANVLT
v_call: TRBV27
d_call: .

cdr3_aa: SVDSLAGGPTDTQY
v_call: TRBV29-1
d_call: TRBD2

cdr3_aa: ASSESIAANEQY
v_call: TRBV10-1
d_call: .

cdr3_aa: ASSLGWVTDTQY
v_call: TRBV5-1
d_call: .

cdr3_aa: ASLSGTGYEQY
v_call: TRBV28
d_call: .

cdr3_aa: ALSSYNEQF
v_call: TRBV6-1
d_call: .

cdr3_aa: ASSKGQGGQPQH
v_call: TRBV5-1
d_call: TRBD1

cdr3_aa: ASRTGVKNEAF
v_call: TRBV25-1
d_call: TRBD1

cdr3_aa: ASSLGRENTEAF
v_call: TRBV7-6
d_call: .

cdr3_aa: ASSDGWRIQETQY
v_call: TRBV25-1
d_call: .